The entry below describes one TCR beta chain. Germline V CDR1 and CDR2: MNHNS, SASEGT. Unmatched junction bases numbered 11, after V lost 2 bases and J lost 5 bases. The CDR3 is made up of 16 amino acids. Measured with immunoSEQ multiplex PCR; TCRdb has only the in-frame clones, and not every one. This table holds around 100,000 clones, around 95% found once. These data originate in a study of technical replicates of blood from a handful of donors. The rearrangement joins TRBV6-1 to TRBJ2-5; 7 bases line up with TRBD1. Input material: T cells isolated from PBMCs. The origin of this receptor is a human donor in good health. The CDR3 DNA reads as TGTGCCAGCAGTGAACTGAGGACAGGTGGATGGGAGACCCAGTACTTC. It yields the protein CASSELRTGGWETQYF.